This T cell receptor beta chain emerged from a study of T cell repertoires in cytomegalovirus infection (dated by TCRdb to about 2019). Study-level background: Alongside well-studied HLA-B-restricted epitopes, the peptide stimulations were aimed at recently identified HLA-C-restricted CMV epitopes, whose presentation resists viral immunomodulation. Because public TCR beta signatures pointed to carriage of CMV infection together with the matching HLA type, the HLA type of each donor mattered for the analysis. Study-wide conclusions, independent of this receptor: The ex vivo response was dominated by HLA-C-restricted CMV-specific TCR beta clonotypes, and the single most frequent clonotype in two of eight donors was supplied by these HLA-C-restricted clonotypes. In both this cohort and an independent roughly 350-donor cohort, the cumulative frequency of public TCR beta family members distinguished carriers of CMV infection plus the relevant HLA type.

This sample's treatment or condition label indicates: in vitro stimulation with specific CMV peptide epitopes to enrich CMV-specific T cells. Sequencing was carried out with an Illumina HiSeq 1500. In TCRdb, the public reads were trimmed at Q25 with fastp and aligned with MiXCR, with productive beta chains retained. Identical CDR3 protein sequences are pooled into one entry, listed with their most common genes and DNA. The sample includes some 560,000 distinct CDR3 sequences, with 40% observed a single time. 40% to 60% of the sample belongs to the ten largest clones. CDR1 and CDR2 are drawn from the germline V gene: MNHEY, SVGEGT. From the cysteine through the phenylalanine, the CDR3 covers 18 amino acids. Just CDR3 DNA is preserved here, 54 bases in frame from base 1. V sheds 6 bases and J sheds 0 bases, leaving 24 bases between their ends. As concerns this clonotype: What antigen it recognizes has not been identified. Qualities for individual bases were not recorded, and no much larger clone is one base off.

The origin of this receptor is a human donor in good health (CMV status not recorded). Some clones in this sample may be carry-over from other donors' samples. The sample consisted of cultured PBMCs, taken from culture after CMV antigen stimulation. Recombination linked TRBV6-2 or TRBV6-3 to TRBJ2-7; the D call is tentative, TRBD1 or TRBD2, as each matches 5 bases. The base sequence is TGTGCCAGCAGAACCCGCAGACCCCGGGACGTGAGCTCCTACGAGCAGTACTTC. The translation is CASRTRRPRDVSSYEQYF.